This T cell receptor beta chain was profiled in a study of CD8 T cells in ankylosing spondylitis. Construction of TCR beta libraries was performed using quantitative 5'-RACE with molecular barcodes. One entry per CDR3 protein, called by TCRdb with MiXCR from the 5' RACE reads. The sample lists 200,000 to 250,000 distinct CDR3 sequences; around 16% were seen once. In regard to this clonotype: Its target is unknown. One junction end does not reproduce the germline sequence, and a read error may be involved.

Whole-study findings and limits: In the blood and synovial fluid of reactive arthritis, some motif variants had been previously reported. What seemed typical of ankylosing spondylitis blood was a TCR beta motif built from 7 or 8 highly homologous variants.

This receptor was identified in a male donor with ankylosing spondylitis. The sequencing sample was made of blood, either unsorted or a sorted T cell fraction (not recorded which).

This chain's CDR3 is CASRSHKNTEVFF. CDR3 bases: TGTGCCAGCAGGAGCCATAAGAACACTGAAGTTTTCTTT. The chain links TRBV12-3 or TRBV12-4 to TRBJ1-1; D gene uncertain. The CDR3 extends over 13 amino acids.